The clone carrying this T cell receptor (beta chain) was seen at least ten times. Its specificity is unknown. This record belongs to a study of T cells in Graves' hyperthyroidism and ophthalmopathy. Findings and caveats of the study: Blood also held most thyroid clonotypes expanded beyond 0.001.

The CDR3 regions of TCR beta were amplified from RNA transcripts. The TCR CDR3 was amplified in a first-round RT-PCR using the HTBI primer set. TCRdb re-derived calls from the multiplex PCR reads in MiXCR, one entry per CDR3 protein. This sample carries 400,000 to 450,000 distinct CDR3 sequences, about 15% of them seen once, and the ten largest clones take roughly 13%. V shed 2 bases, J shed 6 bases, and the junction held 7 bases outside the gene matches. The CDR3 totals 16 residues. The germline CDR1 and CDR2 sequences are MRHNA and SNTAGT. The V and J genes are TRBV6-4 and TRBJ2-1; TRBD1 matches at 10 bases. This clonotype originated in a man between 18 and 35 years old with Graves' ophthalmopathy. Sample: blood. In DNA form, the CDR3 reads TGTGCCAGCAGTGACCACGACAGGGGGCAAGGCAATGAGCAGTTCTTC. This codes for CASSDHDRGQGNEQFF.